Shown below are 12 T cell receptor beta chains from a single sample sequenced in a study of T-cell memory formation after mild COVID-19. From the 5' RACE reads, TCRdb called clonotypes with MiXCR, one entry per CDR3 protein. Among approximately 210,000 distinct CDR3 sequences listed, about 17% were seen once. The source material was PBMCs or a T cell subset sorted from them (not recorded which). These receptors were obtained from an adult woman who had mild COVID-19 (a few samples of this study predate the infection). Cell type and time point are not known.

The CDR3 DNA is TGTGCCAGCAGTATACTAGGGTTCCAAGAGACCCAGTACTTC. Translated: CASSILGFQETQYF. V gene TRBV12-3 or TRBV12-4 combines with J gene TRBJ2-5, with D tentatively TRBD2 (5 bases). The CDR3 is 14 amino acids. The ends were cut back, 5 bases at V and 1 base at J, with 11 bases in the middle.

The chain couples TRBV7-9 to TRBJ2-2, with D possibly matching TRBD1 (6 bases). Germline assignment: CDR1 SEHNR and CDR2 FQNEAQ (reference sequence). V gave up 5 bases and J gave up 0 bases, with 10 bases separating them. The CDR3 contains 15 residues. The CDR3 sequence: CASSEDSPNTGELFF. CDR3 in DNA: TGTGCCAGCAGCGAGGACAGCCCGAACACCGGGGAGCTGTTTTTT.

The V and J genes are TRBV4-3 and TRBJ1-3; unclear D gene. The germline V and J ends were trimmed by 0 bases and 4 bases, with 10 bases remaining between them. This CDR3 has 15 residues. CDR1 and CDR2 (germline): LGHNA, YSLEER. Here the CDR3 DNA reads TGCGCCAGCAGCCAAGATGGTGGAGGGGGAAACACCATATATTTT. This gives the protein CASSQDGGGGNTIYF.

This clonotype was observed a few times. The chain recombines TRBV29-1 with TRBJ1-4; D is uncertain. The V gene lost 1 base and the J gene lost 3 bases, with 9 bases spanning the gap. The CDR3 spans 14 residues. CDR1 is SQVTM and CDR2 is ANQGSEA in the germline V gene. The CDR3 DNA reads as TGCAGCGTTGAAGGGGTCCACCCTAATGAAAAACTGTTTTTT. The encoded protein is CSVEGVHPNEKLFF.

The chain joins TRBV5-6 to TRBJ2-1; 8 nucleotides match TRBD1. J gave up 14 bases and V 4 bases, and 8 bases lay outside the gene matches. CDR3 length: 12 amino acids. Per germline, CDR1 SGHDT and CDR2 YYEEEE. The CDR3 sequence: CASSIRTGSEFF. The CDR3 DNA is TGTGCCAGCAGCATCAGGACAGGGAGTGAGTTCTTC. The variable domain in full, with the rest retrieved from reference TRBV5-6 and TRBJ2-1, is DAGVTQSPTHLIKTRGQQVTLRCSPKSGHDTVSWYQQALGQGPQFIFQYYEEEERQRGNFPDRFSGHQFPNYSSELNVNALLLGDSALYLCASSIRTGSEFFGPGTRLTVL.

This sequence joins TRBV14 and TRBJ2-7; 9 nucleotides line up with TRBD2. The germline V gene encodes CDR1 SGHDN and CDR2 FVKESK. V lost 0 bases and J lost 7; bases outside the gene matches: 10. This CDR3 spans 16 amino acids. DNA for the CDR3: TGTGCCAGCAGCCAAGACGGGGGGACTAGCTCTTCGGAGCAGTACTTC. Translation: CASSQDGGTSSSEQYF.

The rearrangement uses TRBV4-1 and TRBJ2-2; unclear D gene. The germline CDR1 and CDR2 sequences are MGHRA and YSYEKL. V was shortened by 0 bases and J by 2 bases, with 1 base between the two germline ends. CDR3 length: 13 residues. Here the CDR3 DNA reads TGCGCCAGCAGCCAAGACAACACCGGGGAGCTGTTTTTT. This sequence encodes CASSQDNTGELFF.

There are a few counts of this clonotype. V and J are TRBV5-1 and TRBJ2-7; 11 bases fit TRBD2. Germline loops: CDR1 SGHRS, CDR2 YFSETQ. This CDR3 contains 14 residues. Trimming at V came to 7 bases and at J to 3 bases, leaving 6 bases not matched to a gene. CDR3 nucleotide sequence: TGCGCCAGCCGCTCCGGGACTAGCGGCTACGAGCAGTACTTC. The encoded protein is CASRSGTSGYEQYF.

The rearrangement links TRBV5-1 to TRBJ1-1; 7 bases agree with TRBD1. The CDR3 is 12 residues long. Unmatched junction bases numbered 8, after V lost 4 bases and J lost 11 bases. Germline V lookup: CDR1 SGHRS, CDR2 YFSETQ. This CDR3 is CASSIAGGMAFF. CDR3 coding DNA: TGCGCCAGCAGCATAGCAGGGGGGATGGCTTTCTTT.

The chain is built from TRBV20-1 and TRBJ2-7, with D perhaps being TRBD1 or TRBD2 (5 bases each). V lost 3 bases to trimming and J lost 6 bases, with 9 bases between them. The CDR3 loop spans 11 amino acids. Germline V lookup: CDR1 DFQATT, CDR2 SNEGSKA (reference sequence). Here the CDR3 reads CSASSGLEQYF. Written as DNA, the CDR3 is TGCAGTGCTAGTTCGGGGCTCGAGCAGTACTTC.

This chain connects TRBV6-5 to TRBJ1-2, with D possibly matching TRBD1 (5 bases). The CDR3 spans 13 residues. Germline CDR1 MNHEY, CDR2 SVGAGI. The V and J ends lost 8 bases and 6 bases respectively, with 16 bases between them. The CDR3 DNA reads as TGTGCCAGCGTCGGGGCGGGGGTCCATGGCTACACCTTC. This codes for CASVGAGVHGYTF.

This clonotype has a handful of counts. The CDR3 bases are TGTGCCAGCAAAATTCGGGACACAGCACCTTTTTCCTACGAGCAGTACTTC. Translating it yields CASKIRDTAPFSYEQYF. V and J are TRBV6-2 or TRBV6-3 and TRBJ2-7; maybe TRBD1 (6 bases). Germline V lookup: CDR1 MNHEY, CDR2 SVGEGT. The V gene lost 7 bases and the J gene lost 1 base, with 23 bases spanning the gap. The CDR3 is 17 amino acids.